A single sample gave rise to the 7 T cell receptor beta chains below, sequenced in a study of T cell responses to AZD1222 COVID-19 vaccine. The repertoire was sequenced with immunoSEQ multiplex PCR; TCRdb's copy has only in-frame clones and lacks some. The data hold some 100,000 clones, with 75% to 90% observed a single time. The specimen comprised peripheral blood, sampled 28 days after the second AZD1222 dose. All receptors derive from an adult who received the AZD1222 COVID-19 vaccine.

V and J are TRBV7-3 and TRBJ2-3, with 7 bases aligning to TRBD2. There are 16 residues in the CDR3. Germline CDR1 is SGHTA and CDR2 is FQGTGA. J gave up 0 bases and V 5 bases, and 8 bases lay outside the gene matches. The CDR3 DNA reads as TGTGCCAGCAGCACCGGGAGGTACAGAAGCACAGATACGCAGTATTTT. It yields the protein CASSTGRYRSTDTQYF.

The CDR3 region has the DNA TGTGCCAGCAGTTTTCTCATGCATTCAGCCAAAAACATTCAGTACTTC. It encodes CASSFLMHSAKNIQYF. J is TRBJ2-4 and V is TRBV28; D uncertain. The CDR3 has 16 residues. Germline lookup yields CDR1 MDHEN and CDR2 SYDVKM. V lost 3 bases to trimming and J lost 0 bases, with 12 bases between them.

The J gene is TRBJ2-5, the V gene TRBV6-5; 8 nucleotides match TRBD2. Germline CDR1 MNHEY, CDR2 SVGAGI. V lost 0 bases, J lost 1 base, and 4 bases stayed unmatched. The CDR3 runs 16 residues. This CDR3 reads CASSYSPGLGQETQYF. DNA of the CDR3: TGTGCCAGCAGTTACTCACCGGGACTAGGCCAAGAGACCCAGTACTTC.

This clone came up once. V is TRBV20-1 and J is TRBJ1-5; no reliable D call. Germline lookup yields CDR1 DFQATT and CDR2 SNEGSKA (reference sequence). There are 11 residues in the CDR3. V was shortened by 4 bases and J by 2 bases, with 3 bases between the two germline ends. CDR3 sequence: CSATGNQPQHF. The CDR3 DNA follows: TGCAGTGCTACAGGCAATCAGCCCCAGCATTTT.

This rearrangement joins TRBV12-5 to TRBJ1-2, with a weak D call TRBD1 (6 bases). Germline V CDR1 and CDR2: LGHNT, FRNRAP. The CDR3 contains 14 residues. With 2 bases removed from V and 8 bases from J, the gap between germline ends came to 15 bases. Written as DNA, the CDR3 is TGTGCTAGTGGTTTGAGCCCTTCAGGGGACGGCTACACCTTC. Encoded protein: CASGLSPSGDGYTF.

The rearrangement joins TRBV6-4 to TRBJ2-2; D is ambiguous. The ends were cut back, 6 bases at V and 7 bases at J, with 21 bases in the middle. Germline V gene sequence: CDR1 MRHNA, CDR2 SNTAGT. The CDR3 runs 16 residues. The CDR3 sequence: CASSPQSGHMLGELFF. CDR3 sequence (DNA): TGTGCCAGCAGCCCCCAAAGTGGGCACATGCTCGGGGAGCTGTTTTTT.

CDR3 in amino acids: CASSLLGGYGDYEQYF. Written as DNA, the CDR3 is TGTGCCAGCAGCTTATTGGGTGGGTACGGGGACTACGAGCAGTACTTC. The rearrangement uses TRBV7-9 and TRBJ2-7, with D perhaps TRBD2 (5 bases). Germline CDR1 is SEHNR and CDR2 is FQNEAQ (reference sequence). The CDR3 totals 16 residues. Deletions cut 2 bases from V and 3 bases from J, with 17 bases between. The full variable domain, completed using reference TRBV7-9 and TRBJ2-7, is DTGVSQNPRHKITKRGQNVTFRCDPISEHNRLYWYRQTLGQGPEFLTYFQNEAQLEKSRLLSDRFSAERPKGSFSTLEIQRTEQGDSAMYLCASSLLGGYGDYEQYFGPGTRLTVT.